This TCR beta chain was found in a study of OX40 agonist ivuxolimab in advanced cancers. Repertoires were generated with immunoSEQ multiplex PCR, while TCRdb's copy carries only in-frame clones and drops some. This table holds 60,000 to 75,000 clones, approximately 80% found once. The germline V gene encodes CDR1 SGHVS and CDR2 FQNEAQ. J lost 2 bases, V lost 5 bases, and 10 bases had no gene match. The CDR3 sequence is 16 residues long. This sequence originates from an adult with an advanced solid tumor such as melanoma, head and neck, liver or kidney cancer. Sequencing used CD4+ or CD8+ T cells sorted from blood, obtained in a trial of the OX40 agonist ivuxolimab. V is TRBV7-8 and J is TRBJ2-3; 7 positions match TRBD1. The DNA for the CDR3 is TGTGCCAGCAGCACGGCAGGGGGTTACAACACAGATACGCAGTATTTT. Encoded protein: CASSTAGGYNTDTQYF.